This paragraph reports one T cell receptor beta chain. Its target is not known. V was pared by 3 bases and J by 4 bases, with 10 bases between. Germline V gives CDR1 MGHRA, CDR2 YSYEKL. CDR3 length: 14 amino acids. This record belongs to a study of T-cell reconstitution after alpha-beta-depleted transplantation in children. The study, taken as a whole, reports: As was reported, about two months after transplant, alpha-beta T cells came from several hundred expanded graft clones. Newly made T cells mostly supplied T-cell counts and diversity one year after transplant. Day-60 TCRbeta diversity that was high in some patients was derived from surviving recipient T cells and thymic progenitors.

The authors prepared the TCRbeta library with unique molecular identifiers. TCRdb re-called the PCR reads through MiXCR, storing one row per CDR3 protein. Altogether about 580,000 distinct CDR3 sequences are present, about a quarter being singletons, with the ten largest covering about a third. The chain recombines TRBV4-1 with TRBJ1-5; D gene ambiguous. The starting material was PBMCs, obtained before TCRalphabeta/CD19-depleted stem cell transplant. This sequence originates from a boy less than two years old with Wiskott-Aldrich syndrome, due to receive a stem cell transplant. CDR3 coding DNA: TGCGCCAGCAGCCATAAACCTTTTAATCAGCCCCAGCATTTT. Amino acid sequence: CASSHKPFNQPQHF.